This T cell receptor (beta chain) emerged from a study of cytomegalovirus exposure and HLA in healthy donors. Whole-study context: HLA-typed donors were the source of about 85 million unique TCRs, which an early data release held. General study findings and limits: Accurate prediction of most subjects' HLA-A and HLA-B alleles from TCR beta sequences was reported.

Both 60 Vbeta primers and 13 Jbeta primers went into the PCR. Profiling relied on immunoSEQ multiplex PCR, and the TCRdb table lists in-frame clones only, not all of them. The sample lists 150,000 to 200,000 clones; about four fifths were seen once. Regarding this clone: Its antigen is undetermined.

The source is a woman aged 18-30 years in good health and CMV-seronegative. The sample consisted of PBMCs.

The CDR3 is CASSYLTGNNEQFF. In nucleotides, the CDR3 is TGTGCCAGCAGTTACCTAACAGGGAACAATGAGCAGTTCTTC. The V gene is TRBV6-5, the J gene TRBJ2-1; weak D call: TRBD1 (6 bases). The V gene lost 2 bases and the J gene lost 5 bases, with 10 bases spanning the gap. The length of the CDR3 is 14 residues. CDR1 MNHEY and CDR2 SVGAGI come from the germline V gene.